Below, 18 T cell receptor beta chains from the same sample are listed, as sequenced in a study of early T cells in non-severe SARS-CoV-2 infection (dated by TCRdb to about 2021). Libraries were made using 5' RACE. The reads were generated on a NextSeq 500. TCRdb reprocessed the public reads (quality trimming at Q25 with fastp, clone calling with MiXCR) and kept in-frame beta chains. Each entry is one CDR3 protein sequence, shown with its most common DNA and genes. Counted in this sample were 60,000 or so distinct CDR3 sequences; roughly an eighth of them appeared once. The ten largest make up approximately 4.4% of the sample. What was sequenced was whole blood. The receptor source for this set is an adult who was a healthcare worker with PCR-confirmed SARS-CoV-2 infection or an uninfected control (not recorded which).

This clonotype was counted at least ten times. The V gene is TRBV30, the J gene TRBJ2-1, with D maybe TRBD1 (6 bases). The CDR3 length is 13 residues. Trimming pared 4 bases from V and 2 bases from J, leaving 9 bases between. CDR1 and CDR2 from the germline V gene are GTSNPN and SVGIG (reference sequence). The CDR3 DNA sequence: TGTGCCTGGAACAGGGACACCTACAATGAGCAGTTCTTC. This gives the protein CAWNRDTYNEQFF.

The gene calls are TRBV2 and TRBJ2-5, with 9 positions matching TRBD1. The CDR3 runs 15 residues. V dropped 7 bases and J dropped 4; count of bases not matched to a gene: 10. Per germline, CDR1 SNHLY and CDR2 FYNNEI. CDR3 loop: CASNTGGAGLETQYF. The CDR3 coding sequence is TGTGCCAGCAATACAGGGGGCGCGGGGTTAGAGACCCAGTACTTC.

In this sample, this clonotype turned up many times. The V call is TRBV11-1, the J call TRBJ2-1, with 8 bases aligning to TRBD2. The CDR3 is 14 amino acids. The germline V gene has CDR1 SGHAT and CDR2 FQDESV (reference sequence). V lost 5 bases to trimming and J lost 2 bases; unmatched junction nucleotides: 2. CDR3 nucleotides: TGTGCCAGCAGCACGGGGGGGACCTACAATGAGCAGTTCTTC. The encoded protein is CASSTGGTYNEQFF.

Many counts were recorded for this clonotype. This chain connects TRBV28 to TRBJ2-1; 8 positions match TRBD2. Trimming removed 4 bases from V and 0 bases from J; junction bases left unmatched: 11. Per the germline V gene, CDR1 is MDHEN and CDR2 is SYDVKM. This CDR3 has 18 amino acids. CDR3 sequence reads: CASSSVMSGTSSYNEQFF. CDR3 in DNA: TGTGCCAGCAGTTCTGTCATGTCCGGGACTAGCTCCTACAATGAGCAGTTCTTC.

This chain connects TRBV7-9 to TRBJ2-1; D ambiguous. V was trimmed by 1 base and J by 9 bases, leaving 4 bases between them. Per the germline V gene, CDR1 is SEHNR and CDR2 is FQNEAQ (reference sequence). The length of the CDR3 is 11 residues. DNA for the CDR3: TGTGCCAGCAGCTTAGGGCCTGAGCAGTTCTTC. It codes for CASSLGPEQFF.

This clonotype has more than one count but fewer than ten. This chain connects TRBV6-2 or TRBV6-3 to TRBJ2-1; no definite D call. From germline, CDR1 is MNHEY and CDR2 SVGEGT. This CDR3 spans 13 amino acids. V was pared by 5 bases and J by 8 bases, with 13 bases between. Written as DNA, the CDR3 is TGTGCCAGCAGTGCTTCCCCTGAGGATGAGCAGTTCTTC. Translation: CASSASPEDEQFF.

This clonotype was counted a few times. The V and J genes are TRBV6-6 and TRBJ2-1; D uncertain. The CDR3 length is 11 residues. V was pared by 10 bases and J by 9 bases, with 13 bases between. Germline-derived CDR1 and CDR2 are MNHNY and SVGAGI (reference sequence). The CDR3 region is CATAQYSEQFF. The CDR3 nucleotides read TGTGCCACGGCGCAATACTCTGAGCAGTTCTTC.

This clonotype was picked up a small number of times. The chain recombines TRBV12-3 or TRBV12-4 with TRBJ2-2; 9 positions agree with TRBD1. CDR3 length: 15 residues. V gave up 5 bases and J gave up 7 bases; unmatched junction bases: 8. In DNA, the CDR3 is TGTGCCAGCAGTAAAGGGACAGGGAATTTCGGGGAGCTGTTTTTT. Amino acid sequence: CASSKGTGNFGELFF.

Only a few counts were recorded for this clonotype. V gene TRBV5-6 combines with J gene TRBJ2-5; D is unresolved. This CDR3 region has 11 residues. Germline CDR1 SGHDT, CDR2 YYEEEE. V gave up 2 bases and J gave up 4 bases, with 3 bases separating them. The DNA for the CDR3 is TGTGCCAGCAGCTTTCGAGAGACCCAGTACTTC. Protein product: CASSFRETQYF.

This chain uses TRBV12-3 or TRBV12-4 with TRBJ2-2; 7 bases fit TRBD1. The CDR3 contains 15 residues. V gave up 6 bases and J gave up 4 bases; unmatched junction bases: 8. The CDR3: CASSQQGWGTGELFF. CDR3 bases: TGTGCCAGCAGCCAACAGGGGTGGGGCACCGGGGAGCTGTTTTTT.

This clonotype was seen ten or more times. The CDR3 region has the DNA TGTGCCAGCAGCCAATCGAATTACGAGCAGTACTTC. It yields the protein CASSQSNYEQYF. J is TRBJ2-7 and V is TRBV3-1, with unresolved D. Trimming shortened V by 2 bases and J by 4 bases, and 6 bases separated the two germline ends. Germline lookup yields CDR1 LGHDT and CDR2 YNNKEL (reference sequence). The CDR3 is 12 amino acids.

This clonotype showed up just a few times. This chain connects TRBV5-1 to TRBJ1-1; D is ambiguous. The CDR3 has 14 amino acids. Per germline, CDR1 SGHRS and CDR2 YFSETQ. Trimming stripped 2 bases from V and 1 base from J, with 9 bases between. CDR3 bases: TGCGCCAGCAGCTTAGGATCGGGGAACACTGAAGCTTTCTTT. Translation: CASSLGSGNTEAFF.

In this sample, this clonotype turned up many times. The chain couples TRBV6-1 to TRBJ1-1, with 7 bases aligning to TRBD1. V lost 6 bases and J lost 1; bases outside the gene matches: 5. This CDR3 comprises 14 residues. The germline V gene has CDR1 MNHNS and CDR2 SASEGT. The CDR3 spells CASSRRQGNTEAFF. DNA for the CDR3: TGTGCCAGCAGCCGACGACAGGGGAACACTGAAGCTTTCTTT.

This clonotype was recorded at least ten times. V and J are TRBV7-2 and TRBJ2-7; 7 bases agree with TRBD1. Per the germline V gene, CDR1 is SGHTA and CDR2 is FQGNSA. This CDR3 spans 15 amino acids. Trimming cost V 1 base and J 2 bases; bases outside gene matches: 5. CDR3 coding DNA: TGTGCCAGCAGCTTAGACCAAGGACAGGCCTACGAGCAGTACTTC. This gives the protein CASSLDQGQAYEQYF. Full variable domain (remainder filled in from reference TRBV7-2 and TRBJ2-7): GAGVSQSPSNKVTEKGKDVELRCDPISGHTALYWYRQSLGQGLEFLIYFQGNSAPDKSGLPSDRFSAERTGGSVSTLTIQRTQQEDSAVYLCASSLDQGQAYEQYFGPGTRLTVT.

In its sample, this clonotype ranks as medium-sized. V gene TRBV20-1 combines with J gene TRBJ1-4; D is uncertain. In germline, CDR1 is DFQATT, CDR2 SNEGSKA (reference sequence). Trimming removed 4 bases at V and 5 bases at J, with 14 bases between. This CDR3 comprises 14 residues. DNA of the CDR3: TGCAGTGCTATTCCCGCAGACAAAAATGAAAAACTGTTTTTT. It specifies CSAIPADKNEKLFF.

The sample holds many counts of this clonotype. This chain joins TRBV3-1 and TRBJ2-6; TRBD1 matches at 8 bases. The germline V gene has CDR1 LGHDT and CDR2 YNNKEL (reference sequence). V lost 3 bases, J lost 1 base, and 8 bases stayed unmatched. The CDR3 totals 18 residues. The chain's CDR3 is CASSHRDRGRSGANVLTF. DNA of the CDR3: TGTGCCAGCAGCCACCGAGACAGGGGCCGATCTGGGGCCAACGTCCTGACTTTC.

Only a few counts were recorded for this clonotype. The V and J genes are TRBV6-5 and TRBJ2-3; TRBD1 might be the D (5 bases). Trimming removed 5 bases from V and 0 bases from J, with 12 bases in between. The CDR3 is made up of 15 amino acids. Germline lookup yields CDR1 MNHEY and CDR2 SVGAGI. CDR3 protein: CASSPMTASTDTQYF. CDR3 bases: TGTGCCAGCAGTCCTATGACAGCTAGCACAGATACGCAGTATTTT.

The rearrangement uses TRBV18 and TRBJ1-3; possible D gene TRBD1, 5 bases. Trimming stripped 6 bases from V and 7 bases from J, with 13 bases between. The CDR3 is made up of 13 amino acids. Germline V gene sequence: CDR1 KGHSH, CDR2 LQKENI. The CDR3, as DNA: TGTGCCAGCTCGCCTTCAGCAGGGAACACCATATATTTT. Its protein product is CASSPSAGNTIYF.